These 17 T cell receptor beta chains were sequenced from one sample in a study of OX40 agonist ivuxolimab in advanced cancers. The assay was immunoSEQ multiplex PCR, and TCRdb's table has in-frame clones only and misses some. The sample contains about 86,000 clones, 90% to 95% of which appear only once. The starting material was CD4+ or CD8+ T cells sorted from blood, obtained in a trial of the OX40 agonist ivuxolimab. These receptor sequences come from an adult with an advanced solid tumor such as melanoma, head and neck, liver or kidney cancer.

The chain combines TRBV6-1 with TRBJ2-5, with D possibly being TRBD1 (6 bases). Germline V gene lookup returns CDR1 MNHNS and CDR2 SASEGT. CDR3 length: 15 amino acids. Trimming pared 5 bases from V and 4 bases from J, leaving 17 bases between. The CDR3 DNA follows: TGTGCCAGCAGTCAAGATCCGGGACACACAGAGACCCAGTACTTC. This gives the protein CASSQDPGHTETQYF.

V and J are TRBV6-5 and TRBJ2-3; D assignment may be TRBD1 or TRBD2 (5 bases each). The CDR3 has 15 amino acids. Trimming removed 5 bases from V and 2 bases from J, with 14 bases in between. CDR1 and CDR2 from the germline V gene are MNHEY and SVGAGI. CDR3 sequence (DNA): TGTGCCAGCAGTGCGTGGACACTAGACACAGATACGCAGTATTTT. Encoded protein: CASSAWTLDTDTQYF.

This chain connects TRBV19 to TRBJ2-7; TRBD2 matches at 9 bases. CDR1 and CDR2 from the germline V gene are LNHDA and SQIVND (reference sequence). J gave up 4 bases and V 6 bases, and 10 bases lay outside the gene matches. CDR3 size: 15 residues. The CDR3 sequence: CASSPISGSGYEQYF. The DNA for the CDR3 is TGTGCCAGTAGCCCAATTAGCGGGAGTGGATACGAGCAGTACTTC.

The gene calls are TRBV4-2 and TRBJ1-4; maybe TRBD1 (6 bases). Trimming removed 4 bases from V and 2 bases from J, with 11 bases in between. CDR1 and CDR2 from the germline V gene are LGHNA and YNFKEQ. There are 15 residues in the CDR3. CDR3 DNA: TGTGCCAGCAGCCCCCGGACAGTGACTAATGAAAAACTGTTTTTT. This encodes CASSPRTVTNEKLFF.

The chain is built from TRBV18 and TRBJ2-7; 7 positions agree with TRBD1. The CDR3 sequence is 18 residues long. Germline-derived CDR1 and CDR2 are KGHSH and LQKENI. V dropped 3 bases and J dropped 2; count of bases not matched to a gene: 16. CDR3 in DNA: TGTGCCAGCTCACCCCGGGACAGAAAACCCCTATCCCCCTACGAGCAGTACTTC. Residues: CASSPRDRKPLSPYEQYF.

This clone occurred once. The rearrangement uses TRBV11-3 and TRBJ2-1; D tentatively fits TRBD1 or TRBD2 (6 bases each). Deletions cut 4 bases from V and 3 bases from J, with 13 bases between. Germline CDR1 reads SGHNT; CDR2 reads YENEEA. The CDR3 has 15 residues. CDR3 sequence (DNA): TGTGCCAGCAGCTGGGGGGCGGCGAACTACAATGAGCAGTTCTTC. It is translated as CASSWGAANYNEQFF. Full variable domain (missing parts from reference TRBV11-3 and TRBJ2-1): EAGVVQSPRYKIIEKKQPVAFWCNPISGHNTLYWYLQNLGQGPELLIRYENEEAVDDSQLPKDRFSAERLKGVDSTLKIQPAELGDSAVYLCASSWGAANYNEQFFGPGTRLTVL.

This rearrangement joins TRBV11-3 to TRBJ2-1, with 9 bases matching TRBD2. The trim removed 11 bases at V and 15 bases at J, leaving 20 bases unmatched. Germline CDR1 reads SGHNT; CDR2 reads YENEEA. This CDR3 region has 14 residues. As DNA, the CDR3 is TGTGCCGGCAAATCCGACGCTAGCGGGGATATGGGGTTCTTC. It yields the protein CAGKSDASGDMGFF. Together with reference TRBV11-3 and TRBJ2-1, the CDR3 gives the full variable domain: EAGVVQSPRYKIIEKKQPVAFWCNPISGHNTLYWYLQNLGQGPELLIRYENEEAVDDSQLPKDRFSAERLKGVDSTLKIQPAELGDSAVYLCAGKSDASGDMGFFGPGTRLTVL.

This chain connects TRBV18 to TRBJ1-1; 7 bases are a match to TRBD1. This CDR3 is built from 16 residues. Trimming removed 4 bases from V and 2 bases from J; junction bases left unmatched: 10. Per germline, CDR1 KGHSH and CDR2 LQKENI. CDR3 sequence (DNA): TGTGCCAGCTCACGAGACAGGGCGCTTGGCAACACTGAAGCTTTCTTT. It is translated as CASSRDRALGNTEAFF. Together with reference TRBV18 and TRBJ1-1, the CDR3 gives the full variable domain: NAGVMQNPRHLVRRRGQEARLRCSPMKGHSHVYWYRQLPEEGLKFMVYLQKENIIDESGMPKERFSAEFPKEGPSILRIQQVVRGDSAAYFCASSRDRALGNTEAFFGQGTRLTVV.

V is TRBV7-8 and J is TRBJ2-2; the match to TRBD2 covers 9 bases. The CDR3 totals 17 residues. Germline V CDR1 and CDR2: SGHVS, FQNEAQ. V lost 2 bases, J lost 0 bases, and 4 bases stayed unmatched. The CDR3 DNA sequence: TGTGCCAGCAGCTTAACGGCTAGCGGGACGAACACCGGGGAGCTGTTTTTT. It codes for CASSLTASGTNTGELFF.

This chain links TRBV4-2 with TRBJ1-2; a possible D gene is TRBD1 (5 bases). The V end lost 5 bases, the J end lost 4 bases, and 23 bases lay between the germline ends. Looked up from germline, CDR1 is LGHNA and CDR2 is YNFKEQ. This CDR3 comprises 17 residues. CDR3 in amino acids: CASSLDGGTLPSYGYTF. Here the CDR3 DNA reads TGTGCCAGCAGCTTGGATGGGGGGACTCTTCCATCCTATGGCTACACCTTC.

This sequence joins TRBV28 and TRBJ2-7; TRBD1 matches 9 bases. Germline trimming cut 4 bases from V and 0 bases from J; bases unmatched to any gene: 10. Germline V gene sequence: CDR1 MDHEN, CDR2 SYDVKM. The CDR3 has 17 residues. The CDR3: CASSSPQGAVSSYEQYF. CDR3 nucleotides: TGTGCCAGCAGTTCACCACAGGGGGCGGTAAGCTCCTACGAGCAGTACTTC.

The chain employs TRBV18 and TRBJ2-1; 7 positions match TRBD1. With V trimmed by 4 bases and J by 7 bases, 7 bases remained unmatched. The germline gives CDR1 KGHSH, CDR2 LQKENI. The CDR3 sequence is 14 residues long. The CDR3 bases are TGTGCCAGCTCACAGAGACAGGGTATAAATGAGCAGTTCTTC. Its translation: CASSQRQGINEQFF.

V gene TRBV28 combines with J gene TRBJ1-5; D gene uncertain. Germline CDR1 and CDR2: MDHEN and SYDVKM. V gave up 3 bases and J gave up 3 bases, with 12 bases separating them. CDR3 size: 15 residues. The DNA of the CDR3 is TGTGCCAGCAGTTTGTATTCTCTCGTCAATCAGCCCCAGCATTTT. It codes for CASSLYSLVNQPQHF.

The V gene is TRBV5-1, the J gene TRBJ2-3; a weak D match, TRBD2 (5 bases). Germline CDR1 and CDR2: SGHRS and YFSETQ. This CDR3 has 16 amino acids. Between the trimmed V and J ends, which lost 4 bases and 1 base, there was a span of 16 bases. CDR3 bases: TGCGCCAGCAGCCCCGGAATAGCGATTGGCACAGATACGCAGTATTTT. Translated, it gives CASSPGIAIGTDTQYF.

The rearrangement links TRBV6-5 to TRBJ2-7; TRBD1 agrees at 9 bases. With 7 bases clipped from V and 4 bases from J, the junction kept 8 bases outside the gene matches. The CDR3 contains 14 residues. Germline-derived CDR1 and CDR2 are MNHEY and SVGAGI. CDR3 coding DNA: TGTGCCAGCATACAGGACAGGGGTAGTTACGAGCAGTACTTC. It codes for CASIQDRGSYEQYF.

The chain has TRBV5-6 and TRBJ2-5, with 9 bases lining up with TRBD2. The DNA end favors TRBJ2-4, so the J call may be wrong. In germline, CDR1 is SGHDT, CDR2 YYEEEE. CDR3 length equals 13 residues. DNA of the CDR3: TGTGCCAGCAGCAACAGCGGGAGGCTCATTCAGTACTTC. It yields the protein CASSNSGRLIQYF.

The rearrangement links TRBV5-1 to TRBJ2-2, with 7 bases fitting TRBD2. Germline V gives CDR1 SGHRS, CDR2 YFSETQ. The CDR3 totals 17 residues. The ends lost 5 bases at V and 1 base at J; junction bases unmatched: 11. The CDR3 sequence is CASRSTGTMLNTGELFF. CDR3 nucleotide sequence: TGCGCCAGCAGATCGACCGGGACTATGCTGAACACCGGGGAGCTGTTTTTT. Full variable domain (rest looked up from reference TRBV5-1 and TRBJ2-2): KAGVTQTPRYLIKTRGQQVTLSCSPISGHRSVSWYQQTPGQGLQFLFEYFSETQRNKGNFPGRFSGRQFSNSRSEMNVSTLELGDSALYLCASRSTGTMLNTGELFFGEGSRLTVL.